These 3 T cell receptor beta chains came from one sample sequenced in a study of identifying expanded T cells in peripheral blood (dated by TCRdb to the late 2010s). The library came from the immunoSEQ multiplex PCR assay. TCRdb retrieved this table from immuneACCESS and kept in-frame rearrangements only. Not all clones are present; in checked studies, unresolved V genes account for under half, and no reason is known for the remainder. The sample has about 82,000 clones on record, around 90% of them singletons. Of the sample, roughly 7% falls within the top ten clones. The sequenced sample was blood. The receptors originated from a person aged 18 to 75 in good health.

The gene calls are TRBV2 and TRBJ2-3, with 10 bases fitting TRBD2. The length of the CDR3 is 15 residues. Germline V CDR1 and CDR2: SNHLY, FYNNEI. J was trimmed by 4 bases and V by 6 bases; bases with no gene match: 7. CDR3 DNA: TGTGCCAGCAGGGAACAGCGGGGGGGCCCAGATACGCAGTATTTT. Translation gives CASREQRGGPDTQYF.

This sequence joins TRBV19 and TRBJ1-5; unclear D gene. Per the germline V gene, CDR1 is LNHDA and CDR2 is SQIVND (reference sequence). V shed 6 bases and J shed 4 bases, with 10 bases lying between them. The CDR3 extends over 13 amino acids. CDR3 nucleotides: TGTGCCAGTAGCTCCGACGGAAATCAGCCCCAGCATTTT. Its translation: CASSSDGNQPQHF.

This chain links TRBV25-1 with TRBJ1-4; tentatively, D is TRBD1 (6 bases). V was shortened by 5 bases and J by 8 bases, with 18 bases between the two germline ends. There are 15 residues in the CDR3. CDR1 is MGHDK and CDR2 is SYGVNS in the germline V gene. The CDR3 DNA is TGTGCCAGCAGTCCACCCGGGGGGGCATGGGAAAAACTGTTTTTT. Translation: CASSPPGGAWEKLFF. The whole variable domain, filled in from reference TRBV25-1 and TRBJ1-4, reads EADIYQTPRYLVIGTGKKITLECSQTMGHDKMYWYQQDPGMELHLIHYSYGVNSTEKGDLSSESTVSRIRTEHFPLTLESARPSHTSQYLCASSPPGGAWEKLFFGSGTQLSVL.